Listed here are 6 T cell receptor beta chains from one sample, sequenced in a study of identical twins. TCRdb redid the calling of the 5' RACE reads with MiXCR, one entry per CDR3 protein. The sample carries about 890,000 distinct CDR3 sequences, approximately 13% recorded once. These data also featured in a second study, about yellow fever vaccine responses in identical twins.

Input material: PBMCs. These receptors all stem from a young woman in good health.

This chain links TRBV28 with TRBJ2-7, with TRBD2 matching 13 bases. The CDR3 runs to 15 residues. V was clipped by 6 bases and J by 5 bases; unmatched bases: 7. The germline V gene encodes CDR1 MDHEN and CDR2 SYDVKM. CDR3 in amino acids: CASRITSGRAHEQYF. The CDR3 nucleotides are TGTGCCAGCAGGATAACTAGCGGGAGGGCCCACGAGCAGTACTTC.

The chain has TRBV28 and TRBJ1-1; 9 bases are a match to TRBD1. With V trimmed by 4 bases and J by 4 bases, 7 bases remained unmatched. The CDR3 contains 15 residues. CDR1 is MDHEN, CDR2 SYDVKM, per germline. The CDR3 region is CASSSSGTGPTEAFF. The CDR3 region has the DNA TGTGCCAGCAGTTCCTCCGGGACAGGGCCCACTGAAGCTTTCTTT.

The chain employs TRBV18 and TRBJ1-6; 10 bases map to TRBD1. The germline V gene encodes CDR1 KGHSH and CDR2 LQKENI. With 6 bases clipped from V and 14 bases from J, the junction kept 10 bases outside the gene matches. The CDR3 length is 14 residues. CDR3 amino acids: CASSSGTGARTLHF. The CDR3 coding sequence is TGTGCCAGCTCCTCCGGGACAGGGGCACGGACCCTCCACTTT.

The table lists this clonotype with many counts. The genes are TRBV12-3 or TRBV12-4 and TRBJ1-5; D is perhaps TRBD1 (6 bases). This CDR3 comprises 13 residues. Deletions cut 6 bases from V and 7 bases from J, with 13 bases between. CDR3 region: CASRPHGQQPQHF. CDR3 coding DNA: TGTGCCAGCAGACCCCACGGACAGCAGCCCCAGCATTTT.

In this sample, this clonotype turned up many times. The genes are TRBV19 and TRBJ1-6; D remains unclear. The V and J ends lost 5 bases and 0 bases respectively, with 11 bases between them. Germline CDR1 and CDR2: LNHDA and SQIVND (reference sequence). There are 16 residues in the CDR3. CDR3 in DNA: TGTGCCAGTAGTGGAGGGTTCGGCTCCTATAATTCACCCCTCCACTTT. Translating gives CASSGGFGSYNSPLHF.

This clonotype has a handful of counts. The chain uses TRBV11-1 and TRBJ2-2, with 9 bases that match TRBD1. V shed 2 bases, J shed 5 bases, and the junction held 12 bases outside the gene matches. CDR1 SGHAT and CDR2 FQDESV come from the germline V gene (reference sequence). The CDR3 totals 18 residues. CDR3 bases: TGTGCCAGCAGCTTATTACGAGGACAGGGGCATTGGACCGGGGAGCTGTTTTTT. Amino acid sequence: CASSLLRGQGHWTGELFF.